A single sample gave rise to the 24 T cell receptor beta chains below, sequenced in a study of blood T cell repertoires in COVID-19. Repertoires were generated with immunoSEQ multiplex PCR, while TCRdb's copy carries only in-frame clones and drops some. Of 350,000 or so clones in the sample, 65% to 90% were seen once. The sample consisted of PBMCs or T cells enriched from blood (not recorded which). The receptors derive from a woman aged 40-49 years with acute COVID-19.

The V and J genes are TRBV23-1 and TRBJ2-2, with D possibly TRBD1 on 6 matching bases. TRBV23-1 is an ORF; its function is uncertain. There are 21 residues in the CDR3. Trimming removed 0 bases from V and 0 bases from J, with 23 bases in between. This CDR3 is CASSQSWHPSPPGANTGELFF. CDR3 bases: TGCGCCAGCAGTCAATCGTGGCACCCTTCACCCCCAGGGGCGAACACCGGGGAGCTGTTTTTT.

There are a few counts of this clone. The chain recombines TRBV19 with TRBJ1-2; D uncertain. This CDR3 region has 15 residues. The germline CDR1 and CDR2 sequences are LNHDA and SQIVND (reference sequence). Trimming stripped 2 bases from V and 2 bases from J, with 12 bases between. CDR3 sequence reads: CASSINEGPNYGYTF. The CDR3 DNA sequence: TGTGCCAGTAGTATAAACGAGGGCCCGAACTATGGCTACACCTTC.

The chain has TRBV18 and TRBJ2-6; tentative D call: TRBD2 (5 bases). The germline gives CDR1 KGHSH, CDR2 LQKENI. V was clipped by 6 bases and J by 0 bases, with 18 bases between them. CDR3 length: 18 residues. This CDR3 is CASSVVGGVSSGANVLTF. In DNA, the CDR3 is TGTGCCAGCTCTGTAGTCGGAGGAGTCAGCTCTGGGGCCAACGTCCTGACTTTC. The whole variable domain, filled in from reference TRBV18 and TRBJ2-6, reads NAGVMQNPRHLVRRRGQEARLRCSPMKGHSHVYWYRQLPEEGLKFMVYLQKENIIDESGMPKERFSAEFPKEGPSILRIQQVVRGDSAAYFCASSVVGGVSSGANVLTFGAGSRLTVL.

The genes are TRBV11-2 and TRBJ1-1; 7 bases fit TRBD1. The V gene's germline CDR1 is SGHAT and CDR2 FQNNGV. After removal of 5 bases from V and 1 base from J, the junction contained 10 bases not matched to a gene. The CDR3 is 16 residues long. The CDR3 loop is CASSPKWRTGNTEAFF. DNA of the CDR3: TGTGCCAGCAGCCCCAAATGGAGGACAGGGAACACTGAAGCTTTCTTT.

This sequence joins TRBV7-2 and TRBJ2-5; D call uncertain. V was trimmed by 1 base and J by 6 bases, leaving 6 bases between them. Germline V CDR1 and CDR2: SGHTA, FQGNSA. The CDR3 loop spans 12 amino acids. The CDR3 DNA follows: TGTGCCAGCAGCTTAGGTCTAAAGACCCAGTACTTC. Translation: CASSLGLKTQYF.

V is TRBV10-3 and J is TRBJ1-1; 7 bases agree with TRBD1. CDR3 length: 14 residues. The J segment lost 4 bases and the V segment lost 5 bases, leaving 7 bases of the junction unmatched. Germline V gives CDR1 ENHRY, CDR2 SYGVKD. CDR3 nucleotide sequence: TGTGCCATCAGTTCCGGGACAGAGATCACTGAAGCTTTCTTT. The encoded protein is CAISSGTEITEAFF.

The DNA of the CDR3 is TGTGCCAGCAGCTTCACGGGGGGCGGATACAATGAGCAGTTCTTC. Protein product: CASSFTGGGYNEQFF. The gene calls are TRBV5-6 and TRBJ2-1, with D possibly matching TRBD2 (7 bases). Germline loops: CDR1 SGHDT, CDR2 YYEEEE. There are 15 residues in the CDR3. V lost 2 bases, J lost 4 bases, and 13 bases lay in between.

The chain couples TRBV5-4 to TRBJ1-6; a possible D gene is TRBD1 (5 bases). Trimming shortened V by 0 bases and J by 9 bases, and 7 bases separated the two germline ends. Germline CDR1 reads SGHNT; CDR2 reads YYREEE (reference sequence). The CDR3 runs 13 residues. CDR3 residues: CASSLAGGSPLHF. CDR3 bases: TGTGCCAGCAGCTTGGCGGGGGGTTCACCCCTCCACTTT.

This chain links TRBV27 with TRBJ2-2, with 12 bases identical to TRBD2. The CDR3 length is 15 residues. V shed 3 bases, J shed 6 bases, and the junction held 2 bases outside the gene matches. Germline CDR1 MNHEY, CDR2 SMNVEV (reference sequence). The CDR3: CASSLLAGGSGELFF. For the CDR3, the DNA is TGTGCCAGCAGTTTGCTAGCGGGGGGGTCCGGGGAGCTGTTTTTT.

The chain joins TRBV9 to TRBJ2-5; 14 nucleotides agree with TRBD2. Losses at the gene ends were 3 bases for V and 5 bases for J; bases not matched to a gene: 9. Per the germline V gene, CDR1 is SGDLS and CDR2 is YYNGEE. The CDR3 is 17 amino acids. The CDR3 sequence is CASSGPGLAGDRETQYF. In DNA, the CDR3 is TGTGCCAGCAGCGGACCGGGACTAGCGGGAGATCGTGAGACCCAGTACTTC.

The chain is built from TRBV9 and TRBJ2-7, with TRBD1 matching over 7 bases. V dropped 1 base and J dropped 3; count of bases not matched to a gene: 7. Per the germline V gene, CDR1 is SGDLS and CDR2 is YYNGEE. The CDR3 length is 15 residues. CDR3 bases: TGTGCCAGCAGCGTACGACAGGGACCGATCTACGAGCAGTACTTC. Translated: CASSVRQGPIYEQYF.

The CDR3 DNA reads TGTGCCAGCAGCCACCGGACTAGCGCCCACAATGAGCAGTTCTTC. Translated: CASSHRTSAHNEQFF. The rearrangement joins TRBV16 to TRBJ2-1; 9 bases agree with TRBD2. V lost 3 bases and J lost 5; bases outside the gene matches: 5. This CDR3 comprises 15 residues. Germline assignment: CDR1 KGHSY and CDR2 FQNENV.

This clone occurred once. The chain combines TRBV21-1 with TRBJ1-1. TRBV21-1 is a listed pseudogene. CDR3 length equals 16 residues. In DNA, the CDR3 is TGTGCCAGCAGGCAATATGTAGCTACACTTCGCACTGAAGCTTTCTTT. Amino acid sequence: CASRQYVATLRTEAFF.

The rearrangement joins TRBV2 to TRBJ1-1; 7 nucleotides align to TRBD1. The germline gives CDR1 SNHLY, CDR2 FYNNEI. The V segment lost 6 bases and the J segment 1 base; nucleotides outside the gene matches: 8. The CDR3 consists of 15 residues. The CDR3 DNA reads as TGTGCCAGCAGCGAACAGGGGCCTGGGAACACTGAAGCTTTCTTT. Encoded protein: CASSEQGPGNTEAFF.

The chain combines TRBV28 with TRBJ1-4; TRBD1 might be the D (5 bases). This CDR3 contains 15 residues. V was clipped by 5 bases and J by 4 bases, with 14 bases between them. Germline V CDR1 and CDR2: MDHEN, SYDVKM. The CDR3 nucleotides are TGTGCCAGCAGTCCCCCGACAGTAATTAATGAAAAACTGTTTTTT. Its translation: CASSPPTVINEKLFF.

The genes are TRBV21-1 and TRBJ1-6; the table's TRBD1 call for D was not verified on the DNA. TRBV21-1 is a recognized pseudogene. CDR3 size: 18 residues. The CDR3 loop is CASSKDKGTGRYNSPLHF. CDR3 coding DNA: TGTGCCAGCAGCAAAGATAAAGGGACAGGGAGATATAATTCACCCCTCCACTTT.

CDR3 nucleotide sequence: TGTGCCAGCAGCTCACAGGGAAACTACGAGCAGTACTTC. Translated, it gives CASSSQGNYEQYF. The chain uses TRBV7-2 and TRBJ2-7, with a possible D match to TRBD1 (6 bases). V was shortened by 4 bases and J by 3 bases, with 10 bases between the two germline ends. The CDR3 sequence is 13 residues long. Germline loops: CDR1 SGHTA, CDR2 FQGNSA. Looking up the rest from reference TRBV7-2 and TRBJ2-7 gives the full variable domain: GAGVSQSPSNKVTEKGKDVELRCDPISGHTALYWYRQSLGQGLEFLIYFQGNSAPDKSGLPSDRFSAERTGGSVSTLTIQRTQQEDSAVYLCASSSQGNYEQYFGPGTRLTVT.

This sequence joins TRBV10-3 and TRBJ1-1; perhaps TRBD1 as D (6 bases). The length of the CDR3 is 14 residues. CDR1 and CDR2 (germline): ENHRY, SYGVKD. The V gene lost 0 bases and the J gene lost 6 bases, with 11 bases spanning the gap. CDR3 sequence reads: CAISESMRQAEAFF. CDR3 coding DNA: TGTGCCATCAGTGAGTCTATGAGACAGGCTGAAGCTTTCTTT.

CDR3 DNA sequence: TGTGCCAGCAGTAACACCGGACAGGCTTTCTCCGTCCTGACTTTC. Translating gives CASSNTGQAFSVLTF. The rearrangement joins TRBV6-2 or TRBV6-3 to TRBJ2-6, with TRBD1 identical over 7 bases. CDR3 length: 15 residues. Germline trimming cut 5 bases from V and 12 bases from J; bases unmatched to any gene: 13. Germline V gene lookup returns CDR1 MNHEY and CDR2 SVGEGT.

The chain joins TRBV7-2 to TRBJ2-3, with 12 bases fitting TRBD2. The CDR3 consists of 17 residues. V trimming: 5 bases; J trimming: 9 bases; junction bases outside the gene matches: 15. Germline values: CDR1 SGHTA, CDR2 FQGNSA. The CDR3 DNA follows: TGTGCCAGCAGCCCAACTAGCGGGGGGACTACATCGCGAACGCAGTATTTT. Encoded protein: CASSPTSGGTTSRTQYF.

CDR3 in DNA: TGTGCCAGCAGTAACAGAACTCGACCCGGCATAGCCAAAAACATTCAGTACTTC. Its protein product is CASSNRTRPGIAKNIQYF. The chain couples TRBV2 to TRBJ2-4; no clear D gene. Germline loops: CDR1 SNHLY, CDR2 FYNNEI. V lost 5 bases, J lost 0 bases, and 20 bases lay in between. CDR3 length equals 18 residues. The complete variable domain, with remaining parts taken from reference TRBV2 and TRBJ2-4, reads EPEVTQTPSHQVTQMGQEVILRCVPISNHLYFYWYRQILGQKVEFLVSFYNNEISEKSEIFDDQFSVERPDGSNFTLKIRSTKLEDSAMYFCASSNRTRPGIAKNIQYFGAGTRLSVL.

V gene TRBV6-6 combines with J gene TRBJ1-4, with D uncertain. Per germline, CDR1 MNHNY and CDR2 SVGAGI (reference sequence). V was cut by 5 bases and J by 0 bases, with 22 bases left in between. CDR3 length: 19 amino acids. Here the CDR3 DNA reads TGTGCCAGCAGTCCCTGGCTGAGCGATTACGGTGCAACTAATGAAAAACTGTTTTTT. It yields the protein CASSPWLSDYGATNEKLFF.

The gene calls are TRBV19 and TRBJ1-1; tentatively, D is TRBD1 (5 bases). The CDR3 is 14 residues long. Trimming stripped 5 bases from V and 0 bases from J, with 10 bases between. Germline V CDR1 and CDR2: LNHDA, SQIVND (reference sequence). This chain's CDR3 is CASSYDRMNTEAFF. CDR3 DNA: TGTGCCAGTAGTTATGACAGAATGAACACTGAAGCTTTCTTT.

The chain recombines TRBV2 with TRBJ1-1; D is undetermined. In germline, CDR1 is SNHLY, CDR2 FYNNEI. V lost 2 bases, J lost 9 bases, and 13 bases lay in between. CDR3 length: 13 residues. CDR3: CASSEMGSSQAFF. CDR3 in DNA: TGTGCCAGCAGTGAAATGGGGAGTTCCCAAGCTTTCTTT. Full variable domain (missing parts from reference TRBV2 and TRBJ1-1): EPEVTQTPSHQVTQMGQEVILRCVPISNHLYFYWYRQILGQKVEFLVSFYNNEISEKSEIFDDQFSVERPDGSNFTLKIRSTKLEDSAMYFCASSEMGSSQAFFGQGTRLTVV.